This T cell receptor beta chain was recovered during a study of T cell repertoires in cytomegalovirus infection. The table lists this clonotype with a few counts. Germline lookup yields CDR1 LNHNV and CDR2 YYDKDF (reference sequence). Trimming stripped 1 base from V and 3 bases from J, with 15 bases between. The CDR3 runs 16 residues. A single record per CDR3 protein comes from TCRdb applying MiXCR to the reads. The table includes 70,000 to 75,000 distinct CDR3 sequences, over 3.5% detected once. This chain joins TRBV15 and TRBJ2-5, with a possible D match to TRBD2 (5 bases). The origin of this receptor is a human donor in good health (CMV status not recorded). Some clones in this sample may be carry-over from other donors' samples. The material sequenced was PBMCs. The CDR3 reads CATSRGRLLTKETQYF. DNA for the CDR3: TGTGCCACCAGCAGAGGAAGACTACTTACAAAAGAGACCCAGTACTTC.